This T cell receptor (beta chain) was obtained from a study of shared clonotypes between healthy human individuals. Study overall: Plates per donor: three CD4 naive, three CD4 memory, two CD8 naive, one CD8 memory. Whole-study findings and limits: In general, naive subsets displayed greater estimated richness than memory subsets did.

In the source study's methods: Junction-only sequences without quality scores came from ImmunoSEQ, so filtering differed. This table comes from immunoSEQ multiplex PCR, and its TCRdb copy is limited to in-frame clones, with some not included. V and J calls plus clone size are reproduced from that table; the DNA served to infer D and trimming. The sample consists of 600,000 or so clones, 98% of them appearing once. V shed 1 base and J shed 4 bases, with 20 bases lying between them. This CDR3 has 17 amino acids. Germline CDR1 reads SGHVS; CDR2 reads FNYEAQ. Concerning this clone: Its antigen is not known.

In the naive CD8 group, cells lacked CD45RO and were positively selected for CCR7, so terminally differentiated effector memory CD45RA+ cells were left out. None of the donors, who were healthy HIV-negative adults, had recently had acute infections or vaccinations. This TCR was recovered from a man aged 30-40 years in good health. The V gene is TRBV7-6, the J gene TRBJ2-7; D call uncertain. The sequencing input was naive CD8+ T cells sorted from blood. CDR3 DNA: TGTGCCAGCAGCTTAGAGCCCTCGGAAGGGTCCCTTTACGAGCAGTACTTC. This encodes CASSLEPSEGSLYEQYF.